The clone carrying this T cell receptor (beta chain) showed up just a few times. Its matching antigen is unknown. This sample stems from a study of chemoradiotherapy in HPV16-positive cancers. Study-level background: Candidate HPV-specific T-cell clones and common TCR motifs came from functional assays in two HPV16-positive patients. Whole-study findings and limits: During treatment, candidate HPV-specific clones and E7-related motifs expanded in tumor.

The data were produced by immunoSEQ multiplex PCR, yet TCRdb's version contains in-frame clones alone and is incomplete. Of roughly 34,000 clones detected, 80% appear once; the ten largest clones hold 3.8%. The material sequenced was blood, taken from a patient who underwent chemoradiotherapy. The TCR was taken from a human donor with HPV-associated anogenital cancer.

DNA for the CDR3: TGTGCCAGTTCCCTGCAGGGTTCGATGAACACTGAAGCTTTCTTT. Residues: CASSLQGSMNTEAFF. The chain carries TRBV19 and TRBJ1-1, with D possibly matching TRBD1 (5 bases). V lost 8 bases and J lost 0, with 16 bases in between. The CDR3 is 15 residues long. The germline CDR1 and CDR2 sequences are LNHDA and SQIVND (reference sequence).